The 25 T cell receptor beta chains below all came from one sample that was sequenced in a study of OX40 agonist ivuxolimab in advanced cancers. The method was immunoSEQ multiplex PCR; TCRdb's version includes in-frame clones alone and lacks a portion of them. This repertoire shows 45,000 to 75,000 clones, 82% found once; its top ten account for more than 1.1%. This specimen was CD4+ or CD8+ T cells sorted from blood, taken in a trial of the OX40 agonist ivuxolimab. These receptors were taken from an adult with an advanced solid tumor such as melanoma, head and neck, liver or kidney cancer.

The CDR3 is CAISELSLAGVNEQFF. The CDR3 DNA sequence: TGTGCCATCAGTGAGCTTTCACTAGCGGGGGTGAATGAGCAGTTCTTC. The chain combines TRBV10-3 with TRBJ2-1; TRBD2 agrees at 11 bases. This CDR3 is 16 amino acids long. Germline CDR1 is ENHRY and CDR2 is SYGVKD. V shed 2 bases, J shed 7 bases, and the junction held 7 bases outside the gene matches.

The gene calls are TRBV30 and TRBJ2-1; 9 bases are a match to TRBD2. Germline-derived CDR1 and CDR2 are GTSNPN and SVGIG (reference sequence). Unmatched junction bases numbered 12, after V lost 8 bases and J lost 7 bases. The CDR3 has 14 residues. This chain's CDR3 is CARLGGGAENEQFF. The CDR3 DNA is TGTGCCCGTCTGGGCGGGGGGGCTGAAAATGAGCAGTTCTTC.

The chain couples TRBV7-9 to TRBJ2-5; D is uncertain. Germline V gives CDR1 SEHNR, CDR2 FQNEAQ (reference sequence). This CDR3 region has 13 residues. Trimming stripped 5 bases from V and 5 bases from J, with 12 bases between. CDR3 DNA: TGTGCCAGCAGCCTCGCAGGCCACGAGACCCAGTACTTC. It yields the protein CASSLAGHETQYF. The variable domain in full, with the rest retrieved from reference TRBV7-9 and TRBJ2-5, is DTGVSQNPRHKITKRGQNVTFRCDPISEHNRLYWYRQTLGQGPEFLTYFQNEAQLEKSRLLSDRFSAERPKGSFSTLEIQRTEQGDSAMYLCASSLAGHETQYFGPGTRLLVL.

This sequence joins TRBV7-2 and TRBJ2-5; TRBD1 matches 8 bases. The CDR3 has 14 residues. J lost 5 bases, V lost 3 bases, and 5 bases had no gene match. CDR1 and CDR2 from the germline V gene are SGHTA and FQGNSA. Written as DNA, the CDR3 is TGTGCCAGCAGCTTTACAGGGGGTTGGGAGACCCAGTACTTC. Protein product: CASSFTGGWETQYF.

This clone was seen once. The V call is TRBV9, the J call TRBJ2-2, with a weak D call TRBD1 (5 bases). Germline V gene sequence: CDR1 SGDLS, CDR2 YYNGEE. There are 16 residues in the CDR3. V gave up 0 bases and J gave up 0 bases, with 9 bases separating them. CDR3 in DNA: TGTGCCAGCAGCGTAGATCGACAGACGAACACCGGGGAGCTGTTTTTT. It encodes CASSVDRQTNTGELFF.

The V gene is TRBV14, the J gene TRBJ1-2; a possible D gene is TRBD1 (5 bases). V lost 4 bases and J 6 bases, leaving 15 bases between the germline ends. This CDR3 spans 14 amino acids. Germline V CDR1 and CDR2: SGHDN, FVKESK. The CDR3 DNA sequence: TGTGCCAGCAGCCGCGTCCGGGGCCTTGATGGCTACACCTTC. The encoded protein is CASSRVRGLDGYTF.

The V call is TRBV11-2, the J call TRBJ2-1; D tentatively fits TRBD1 or TRBD2 (5 bases each). The CDR3 has 15 residues. Per the germline V gene, CDR1 is SGHAT and CDR2 is FQNNGV. Trimming removed 3 bases from V and 7 bases from J, with 16 bases in between. CDR3 sequence (DNA): TGTGCCAGCAGCTTCAGAAGAGGGGCTGGTAATGAGCAGTTCTTC. It codes for CASSFRRGAGNEQFF.

J is TRBJ2-7 and V is TRBV6-1; D gene uncertain. Germline CDR1 and CDR2: MNHNS and SASEGT. Trimming removed 10 bases at V and 3 bases at J, with 13 bases between. The CDR3 loop spans 12 amino acids. CDR3 loop: CATRGHLYEQYF. DNA for the CDR3: TGTGCCACCCGAGGCCATCTCTACGAGCAGTACTTC.

This clone was seen more than once but under ten times. The rearrangement uses TRBV27 and TRBJ1-3; D may be TRBD1 (5 bases). Between the trimmed V and J ends, which lost 11 bases and 1 base, there was a span of 9 bases. Per germline, CDR1 MNHEY and CDR2 SMNVEV (reference sequence). CDR3 length: 12 amino acids. Here the CDR3 DNA reads TGTGCCGTGCGGGGGTCTGGAAACACCATATATTTT. Encoded protein: CAVRGSGNTIYF.

Concerning this clone: The same CDR3 can be traced to other DNA sequences in this sample. The V call is TRBV27, the J call TRBJ2-5; D unclear. Germline V gene sequence: CDR1 MNHEY, CDR2 SMNVEV (reference sequence). The germline V and J ends were trimmed by 6 bases and 0 bases, with 8 bases remaining between them. CDR3 length: 13 amino acids. The CDR3 loop is CASSRKYQETQYF. CDR3 sequence (DNA): TGTGCCAGCAGCCGTAAGTACCAAGAGACCCAGTACTTC.

The V and J genes are TRBV5-8 and TRBJ1-6; tentatively, D is TRBD1 (6 bases). Germline loops: CDR1 SGHTS, CDR2 YDEGEE. Trimming left V 2 bases short and J 7 bases short, with 10 bases between. This CDR3 region has 14 residues. CDR3 coding DNA: TGTGCCAGCAGCTTATTTAGGGGGAATTCACCCCTCCACTTT. The encoded protein is CASSLFRGNSPLHF.

V and J are TRBV6-5 and TRBJ1-5; unclear D gene. The CDR3 has 13 amino acids. Trimming cost V 2 bases and J 5 bases, with 7 bases left between them. Germline CDR1 and CDR2: MNHEY and SVGAGI. The CDR3, as DNA: TGTGCCAGCAGTTACGATAGGGATCAGCCCCAGCATTTT. This gives the protein CASSYDRDQPQHF.

J is TRBJ2-3 and V is TRBV5-5; D unresolved. In germline, CDR1 is SGHKS, CDR2 YYEKEE (reference sequence). This CDR3 is built from 15 residues. Trimming stripped 1 base from V and 2 bases from J, with 11 bases between. CDR3 sequence reads: CASSLRDGDTDTQYF. The CDR3 DNA sequence: TGTGCCAGCAGCTTGAGGGATGGGGACACAGATACGCAGTATTTT.

V is TRBV5-5 and J is TRBJ1-2; D ambiguous. Between the trimmed V and J ends, which lost 0 bases and 6 bases, there was a span of 12 bases. Germline V CDR1 and CDR2: SGHKS, YYEKEE (reference sequence). The CDR3 extends over 14 amino acids. CDR3 sequence: CASSLVGDIDGYTF. The CDR3 nucleotides read TGTGCCAGCAGCTTGGTGGGTGATATTGATGGCTACACCTTC.

V usage is TRBV19 and J usage is TRBJ1-2; D may be TRBD1 (5 bases). The V gene's germline CDR1 is LNHDA and CDR2 SQIVND (reference sequence). Trimming left V 5 bases short and J 4 bases short, with 17 bases between. The CDR3 is 15 residues long. CDR3 sequence (DNA): TGTGCCAGTAGTCCTCCCCCACAGGAGAGCTATGGCTACACCTTC. Translating gives CASSPPPQESYGYTF.

The rearrangement uses TRBV6-6 and TRBJ1-1; TRBD1 might be the D (6 bases). The CDR3 runs to 13 residues. Germline-derived CDR1 and CDR2 are MNHNY and SVGAGI (reference sequence). Deletions cut 8 bases from V and 6 bases from J, with 16 bases between. The CDR3 protein is CASCTGLSAEAFF. CDR3 sequence (DNA): TGTGCCAGCTGCACAGGGTTATCCGCTGAAGCTTTCTTT.

V usage is TRBV11-2 and J usage is TRBJ1-1; D gene uncertain. CDR1 is SGHAT and CDR2 is FQNNGV in the germline V gene. Trimming removed 1 base at V and 1 base at J, with 4 bases between. The CDR3 contains 13 residues. The CDR3 spells CASSLGGNTEAFF. The DNA of the CDR3 is TGTGCCAGCAGCTTAGGCGGGAACACTGAAGCTTTCTTT.

This chain connects TRBV19 to TRBJ2-7; 7 nucleotides agree with TRBD2. The CDR3 runs to 14 residues. Trimming took 4 bases from V and 3 from J; bases not matched to a gene: 6. Germline V gene sequence: CDR1 LNHDA, CDR2 SQIVND (reference sequence). The CDR3 is CASSKRGGDYEQYF. The DNA for the CDR3 is TGTGCCAGTAGTAAGAGGGGAGGGGACTACGAGCAGTACTTC.

The J gene is TRBJ2-1, the V gene TRBV27; the D gene could be TRBD1 or TRBD2 (5 bases each). The V end was cut by 4 bases, the J end by 0 bases, with 13 bases between. Germline CDR1 and CDR2: MNHEY and SMNVEV (reference sequence). The CDR3 length is 16 residues. The CDR3 sequence: CASSWAVGGSYNEQFF. CDR3 nucleotides: TGTGCCAGCAGTTGGGCAGTTGGGGGCTCCTACAATGAGCAGTTCTTC.

The chain couples TRBV7-2 to TRBJ1-1; D is undetermined. CDR3 length: 14 amino acids. Germline V gene data show CDR1 as SGHTA and CDR2 as FQGNSA. V was pared by 3 bases and J by 0 bases, with 8 bases between. The CDR3 DNA reads as TGTGCCAGCAGCTTGTTCCAGCTGAACACTGAAGCTTTCTTT. Residues: CASSLFQLNTEAFF.

This clone showed up just a few times. The chain is built from TRBV5-4 and TRBJ2-2; D is ambiguous. Germline CDR1 reads SGHNT; CDR2 reads YYREEE (reference sequence). CDR3 length: 14 amino acids. V lost 0 bases and J lost 5, with 8 bases in between. CDR3 residues: CASSLDLHTGELFF. The CDR3 coding sequence is TGTGCCAGCAGCTTGGACTTACATACCGGGGAGCTGTTTTTT.

The CDR3 region has the DNA TGTGCCAGCAGCCAAGGGGAGGATCAGCCCCAGCATTTT. Encoded protein: CASSQGEDQPQHF. The V and J genes are TRBV4-2 and TRBJ1-5; D uncertain. V dropped 1 base and J dropped 5 bases, with 6 bases sitting between them. Germline CDR1 is LGHNA and CDR2 is YNFKEQ. The CDR3 sequence is 13 residues long.

The chain links TRBV19 to TRBJ2-1, with D tentatively TRBD2 (5 bases). Germline CDR1 and CDR2: LNHDA and SQIVND (reference sequence). The CDR3 consists of 16 residues. Between the trimmed V and J ends, which lost 3 bases and 5 bases, there was a span of 17 bases. The CDR3 region is CASSIRGLKPNNEQFF. The CDR3 DNA sequence: TGTGCCAGTAGTATCCGCGGACTCAAGCCTAACAATGAGCAGTTCTTC.

This chain uses TRBV11-2 with TRBJ1-4; D possibly corresponds to TRBD1 (5 bases). This CDR3 has 15 amino acids. V lost 1 base and J lost 5, with 11 bases in between. The germline V gene encodes CDR1 SGHAT and CDR2 FQNNGV. The CDR3 here is CASSLGTRQNEKLFF. As DNA, the CDR3 is TGTGCCAGCAGCTTAGGGACAAGGCAAAATGAAAAACTGTTTTTT. The full variable domain, completed using reference TRBV11-2 and TRBJ1-4, is EAGVAQSPRYKIIEKRQSVAFWCNPISGHATLYWYQQILGQGPKLLIQFQNNGVVDDSQLPKDRFSAERLKGVDSTLKIQPAKLEDSAVYLCASSLGTRQNEKLFFGSGTQLSVL.

This clone has only a few counts. V usage is TRBV2 and J usage is TRBJ1-2, with D perhaps TRBD1 (5 bases). The germline gives CDR1 SNHLY, CDR2 FYNNEI. The CDR3 sequence is 11 residues long. The V gene lost 1 base and the J gene lost 8 bases, with 5 bases spanning the gap. CDR3 residues: CASSEEGGYTF. The CDR3 DNA reads TGTGCCAGCAGTGAAGAGGGGGGCTACACCTTC.